This TCR beta chain was obtained from a study of T cell responses to AZD1222 COVID-19 vaccine. Study observations and caveats: As reported, nearly half of all spike-specific TCRs target variant regions that are unmutated. Seropositive status at baseline applied to only six AZD1222 recipients.

Assay: immunoSEQ multiplex PCR; the TCRdb copy retains only in-frame clones and omits some. The sample has around 160,000 clones; approximately 90% are singletons. Comments on this clone: The antigen is undetermined.

This CDR3 region has 13 residues. Trimming stripped 2 bases from V and 7 bases from J, with 9 bases between. This chain connects TRBV12-3 or TRBV12-4 to TRBJ1-5, with no clear D. The starting material was peripheral blood, obtained on day 0 of AZD1222 vaccination. The receptor was isolated from an adult in good health. In DNA, the CDR3 is TGTGCCAGCAGTTTACAGTCGAGGCAGCCCCAGCATTTT. It is translated as CASSLQSRQPQHF.